The present T cell receptor (beta chain) was sequenced within a study of graft-versus-host responses after intestinal transplantation. CDR3 length: 12 amino acids. Sequencing used immunoSEQ multiplex PCR; TCRdb keeps in-frame clones, though not all of them. The sample carries under 100,000 clones, just under 95% recorded once. As regards this clone: Its antigen is unidentified.

The sequence was collected from a human donor who was the organ donor for an intestinal transplant. The specimen comprised unstimulated CD8+ T cells sorted from spleen or lymph node cells, sampled before transplant. This chain joins TRBV21-1 and TRBJ1-2; no check of the table's D call, TRBD1, against the DNA was made. TRBV21-1 is termed a pseudogene. CDR3 sequence: CASSGHGYGYTF. CDR3 nucleotide sequence: TGTGCCAGCAGCGGACACGGCTATGGCTACACCTTC.